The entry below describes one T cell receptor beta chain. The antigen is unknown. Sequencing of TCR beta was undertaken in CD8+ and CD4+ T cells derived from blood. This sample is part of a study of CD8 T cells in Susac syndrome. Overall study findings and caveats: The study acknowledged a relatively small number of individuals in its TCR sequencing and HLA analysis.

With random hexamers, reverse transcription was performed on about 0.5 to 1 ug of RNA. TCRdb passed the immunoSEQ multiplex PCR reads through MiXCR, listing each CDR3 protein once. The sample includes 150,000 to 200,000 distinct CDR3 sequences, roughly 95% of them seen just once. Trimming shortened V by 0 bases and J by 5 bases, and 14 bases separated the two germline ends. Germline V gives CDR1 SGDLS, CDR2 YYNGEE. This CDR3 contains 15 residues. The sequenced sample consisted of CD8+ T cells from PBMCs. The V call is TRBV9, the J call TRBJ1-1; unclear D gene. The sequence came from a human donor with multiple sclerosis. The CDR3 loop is CASSVGVGYWTEAFF. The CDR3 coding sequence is TGTGCCAGCAGCGTAGGGGTGGGGTATTGGACTGAAGCTTTCTTT.